This entry lists 3 T cell receptor beta chains sequenced from one sample in a study of T cells in women clearing cervical HPV infection. The table came from immunoSEQ multiplex PCR; TCRdb's copy has only in-frame clones and leaves some out. Its listing shows tens of thousands of clones. Sequencing input: blood buffy coat. The receptors were gathered from a woman between 18 and 70 years old with a cervical HPV16 infection that either progressed to CIN3+ or cleared (not recorded which).

Concerning this clone: Read sequence stops 3 residues before the CDR3 end, and the germline J gene provides the missing end. V and J are TRBV19 and TRBJ2-2, with a tentative D call TRBD1 (5 bases). V lost 7 bases to trimming and J lost 2 bases, with 11 bases between them. Germline CDR1 LNHDA, CDR2 SQIVND (reference sequence). CDR3 length: 14 amino acids. The CDR3: CASKIQVNTGELFF. Incomplete CDR3 DNA: TGTGCCAGTAAGATACAGGTAAACACCGGGGAG.

Details on this clone: The read ends 3 residues shy of where the CDR3 ends; the end is completed using the germline J gene. The gene calls are TRBV19 and TRBJ2-1; TRBD1 is a possible D gene (5 bases). V gave up 3 bases and J gave up 1 base, with 7 bases separating them. The CDR3 spans 14 residues. CDR1 is LNHDA and CDR2 is SQIVND in the germline V gene (reference sequence). CDR3 bases read: TGTGCCAGTAGTATTAGACAGTCCTACAATGAG. Translation: CASSIRQSYNE. The full CDR3 sequence reads CASSIRQSYNEQFF.

Notes on this clone: Read coverage stops 3 residues before the CDR3 terminus; the germline J gene supplies the remainder. V and J are TRBV29-1 and TRBJ1-4, with D possibly TRBD1 on 6 matching bases. Trimming left V 4 bases short and J 8 bases short, with 20 bases between. Per the germline V gene, CDR1 is SQVTM and CDR2 is ANQGSEA. The CDR3 runs 15 residues. CDR3 DNA, as far as it was read: TGCAGCGTTGTTAGGGAACAGGGTAGAGGGGAAAAA. Translation gives CSVVREQGRGEK. The full CDR3 protein reads CSVVREQGRGEKLFF.